This note documents a single T cell receptor (beta chain) sequence. Its antigen is unknown. The CDR3 contains 12 residues. The ends were cut back, 5 bases at V and 0 bases at J, with 7 bases in the middle. Germline CDR1 reads DFQATT; CDR2 reads SNEGSKA (reference sequence). Roughly 10 milliliters of peripheral blood were drawn from each donor. The entry originates in a study of type 1 and type 2 diabetes patients. Study at large: The cohort mixed type 1 diabetes, type 2 diabetes and nondiabetic donors. Magnetic bead positive selection isolated CD4+ or CD8+ T cells from PBMCs.

Genomic DNA was the PCR template. Multiplex PCR with 30 forward and 13 reverse primers amplified the TCR beta CDR3. MiXCR, run by TCRdb on the multiplex PCR reads, gives a single entry per CDR3 protein. The sample contains about 270,000 distinct CDR3 sequences, 40% to 50% of which appear only once. Study results and caveats: Age and gender were not matched between study groups, possibly biasing interpretation.

This chain connects TRBV20-1 to TRBJ2-5; no clear D gene. Source material: peripheral blood mononuclear cells (PBMCs). This clonotype originated in a man between 18 and 29 years old with type 2 diabetes. The chain's CDR3 is CSAQKYQETQYF. The CDR3 coding sequence is TGCAGTGCTCAGAAGTACCAAGAGACCCAGTACTTC.